The 30 T cell receptor beta chains below all came from one sample that was sequenced in a study of T cells in Graves' hyperthyroidism and ophthalmopathy. RNA transcripts gave rise to amplified TCR beta CDR3 regions. During a first-round RT-PCR of the TCR CDR3, the HTBI primer set was used. TCRdb re-called the multiplex PCR reads through MiXCR, storing one row per CDR3 protein. The sample consists of 200,000 to 250,000 distinct CDR3 sequences, 16% of them appearing once. Input material: blood. The receptors originated from a woman between 18 and 29 years old with Graves' ophthalmopathy.

This clonotype was counted at least ten times. The rearrangement uses TRBV9 and TRBJ2-2; D unclear. The V and J ends lost 4 bases and 1 base respectively, with 8 bases between them. CDR1 is SGDLS, CDR2 YYNGEE, per germline. This CDR3 has 14 amino acids. The CDR3 is CASSQRRNTGELFF. The DNA of the CDR3 is TGTGCCAGCAGCCAAAGACGGAACACCGGGGAGCTGTTTTTT.

This clonotype appeared many times. This sequence joins TRBV18 and TRBJ2-5; no clear D. This CDR3 has 11 amino acids. The ends were cut back, 3 bases at V and 6 bases at J, with 5 bases in the middle. Germline V lookup: CDR1 KGHSH, CDR2 LQKENI. DNA of the CDR3: TGTGCCAGCTCACCGGAACAGACCCAGTACTTC. Translating gives CASSPEQTQYF.

As to this clonotype: With a much larger clone just one base away, this may be a read error. The chain uses TRBV30 and TRBJ2-2, with D perhaps TRBD2 (5 bases). This CDR3 contains 15 residues. V dropped 5 bases and J dropped 7 bases, with 20 bases sitting between them. CDR1 is GTSNPN, CDR2 SVGIG, per germline (reference sequence). CDR3 in amino acids: CAWSDQGGSVGELFF. CDR3 coding DNA: TGTGCCTGGTCGGATCAAGGTGGGAGCGTCGGGGAGCTGTTTTTT.

This clonotype was seen many times. The chain uses TRBV11-3 and TRBJ1-5; 7 bases are a match to TRBD1. The germline CDR1 and CDR2 sequences are SGHNT and YENEEA. V was clipped by 5 bases and J by 0 bases; unmatched bases: 4. The CDR3 covers 15 residues. The CDR3 DNA reads TGTGCCAGCAGCACGGACAGGTATAGCAATCAGCCCCAGCATTTT. Translated: CASSTDRYSNQPQHF.

This clonotype was detected ten times or more. The chain joins TRBV18 to TRBJ1-6; no firm D call. V lost 3 bases and J 7 bases, leaving 10 bases between the germline ends. CDR1 is KGHSH and CDR2 is LQKENI in the germline V gene. The CDR3 has 14 residues. Written as DNA, the CDR3 is TGTGCCAGCTCACCTGTCTCGGTAAATTCACCCCTCCACTTT. Translated, it gives CASSPVSVNSPLHF.

The table lists this clonotype with many counts. The CDR3 sequence: CASSKTTGVPTEAFF. For the CDR3, the DNA is TGTGCCAGCAGTAAAACTACAGGGGTCCCCACTGAAGCTTTCTTT. V is TRBV6-2 or TRBV6-3 and J is TRBJ1-1; 7 bases are a match to TRBD1. There are 15 residues in the CDR3. The germline gives CDR1 MNHEY, CDR2 SVGEGT. Trimming took 5 bases from V and 4 from J; bases not matched to a gene: 10.

Note on this clonotype: A much larger clone differs by one base, so this may be a read error. The rearrangement uses TRBV7-9 and TRBJ2-5; TRBD1 might be the D (6 bases). CDR3 length: 17 residues. Germline V gene data show CDR1 as SEHNR and CDR2 as FQNEAQ (reference sequence). In nucleotides, the CDR3 is TGTACCAGCAGCTTAAATATACAGGGCCCGGCCCAAGAGACCCAGTACTTC. Translating it yields CTSSLNIQGPAQETQYF.

This clonotype was seen repeatedly, ten times or more. The V gene is TRBV6-1, the J gene TRBJ2-3; 9 positions agree with TRBD2. Germline lookup yields CDR1 MNHNS and CDR2 SASEGT. The CDR3 covers 17 residues. With 0 bases clipped from V and 1 base from J, the junction kept 5 bases outside the gene matches. The CDR3 coding sequence is TGTGCCAGCAGTGAAGCGGTAGCGGGAGTGCGCACAGATACGCAGTATTTT. It specifies CASSEAVAGVRTDTQYF.

The V call is TRBV6-5, the J call TRBJ1-5; D is undetermined. The CDR3 contains 14 residues. The V gene lost 6 bases and the J gene lost 0 bases, with 9 bases spanning the gap. CDR1 is MNHEY, CDR2 SVGAGI, per germline. Here the CDR3 DNA reads TGTGCCAGCAGGGGAGGGAATAGCAATCAGCCCCAGCATTTT. This translates into CASRGGNSNQPQHF.

The V call is TRBV4-1, the J call TRBJ2-5; D remains unclear. V gave up 0 bases and J gave up 5 bases, with 7 bases separating them. Germline CDR1 is MGHRA and CDR2 is YSYEKL. There are 13 residues in the CDR3. The chain's CDR3 is CASSQEVGETQYF. CDR3 DNA sequence: TGCGCCAGCAGCCAAGAGGTAGGGGAGACCCAGTACTTC.

This clonotype was recorded many times. V gene TRBV2 combines with J gene TRBJ2-5; D unclear. Germline assignment: CDR1 SNHLY and CDR2 FYNNEI. With 7 bases removed from V and 13 bases from J, the gap between germline ends came to 22 bases. The CDR3 runs 13 residues. CDR3 sequence: CASTSGLEAWGYF. Written as DNA, the CDR3 is TGTGCCAGCACATCGGGCCTCGAGGCCTGGGGGTACTTC.

This clonotype came up many times. This chain links TRBV20-1 with TRBJ2-7; 8 positions match TRBD1. The V gene end was trimmed by 8 bases and the J gene end by 0 bases; junction bases not matched to a gene: 3. CDR1 and CDR2 from the germline V gene are DFQATT and SNEGSKA (reference sequence). The CDR3 contains 12 residues. CDR3: CSLDRDSYEQYF. The CDR3 nucleotides are TGCAGTCTGGACAGGGACTCCTACGAGCAGTACTTC.

The CDR3 sequence is CASSPVGTSGGQETQYF. For the CDR3, the DNA is TGTGCCAGCAGCCCAGTGGGGACTAGCGGGGGACAAGAGACCCAGTACTTC. This rearrangement joins TRBV11-1 to TRBJ2-5; 14 bases line up with TRBD2. V lost 5 bases and J lost 2; bases outside the gene matches: 7. The CDR3 length is 17 residues. Germline-derived CDR1 and CDR2 are SGHAT and FQDESV (reference sequence).

V gene TRBV10-3 combines with J gene TRBJ2-7; 11 bases align to TRBD2. Germline values: CDR1 ENHRY, CDR2 SYGVKD. V dropped 11 bases and J dropped 5; count of bases not matched to a gene: 11. This CDR3 comprises 14 residues. The CDR3 DNA reads as TGTGCCCGTCGGAGTAGCGGGAGGGCCCACGAGCAGTACTTC. Its protein is CARRSSGRAHEQYF.

The table lists this clonotype with many counts. The chain couples TRBV28 to TRBJ2-5; D is perhaps TRBD1 (5 bases). V shed 6 bases and J shed 0 bases, with 11 bases lying between them. The germline CDR1 and CDR2 sequences are MDHEN and SYDVKM. The CDR3 covers 14 residues. Written as DNA, the CDR3 is TGTGCCAGCAGGGAAAGGACATACCAAGAGACCCAGTACTTC. Protein: CASRERTYQETQYF.

This clonotype appeared many times. Written as DNA, the CDR3 is TGTGCCAGCTCACCGGGAGCCGCGAACACTGAAGCTTTCTTT. This codes for CASSPGAANTEAFF. The J gene is TRBJ1-1, the V gene TRBV18, with no clear D. The CDR3 is made up of 14 amino acids. V dropped 3 bases and J dropped 1 base, with 9 bases sitting between them. Germline loops: CDR1 KGHSH, CDR2 LQKENI.

This clonotype came up many times. The rearrangement uses TRBV28 and TRBJ1-6; 8 bases agree with TRBD1. V gave up 5 bases and J gave up 9 bases; unmatched junction bases: 12. Germline lookup yields CDR1 MDHEN and CDR2 SYDVKM. This CDR3 has 16 amino acids. CDR3 loop: CASSPGLDRGRSPLHF. As DNA, the CDR3 is TGTGCCAGCAGTCCTGGACTTGACAGGGGTCGTTCACCCCTCCACTTT. Based on the CDR3 plus reference TRBV28 and TRBJ1-6, the full variable domain is DVKVTQSSRYLVKRTGEKVFLECVQDMDHENMFWYRQDPGLGLRLIYFSYDVKMKEKGDIPEGYSVSREKKERFSLILESASTNQTSMYLCASSPGLDRGRSPLHFGNGTRLTVT.

This clonotype was recorded at least ten times. The V call is TRBV4-3, the J call TRBJ2-5; D unclear. The CDR3 length is 13 residues. V lost 1 base, J lost 5 bases, and 8 bases lay in between. In germline, CDR1 is LGHNA, CDR2 YSLEER. The CDR3 bases are TGCGCCAGCAGCCAAGGGCAATGGGAGACCCAGTACTTC. Translating gives CASSQGQWETQYF.

This clonotype appeared many times. This chain links TRBV12-3 or TRBV12-4 with TRBJ1-2; 7 bases line up with TRBD1. The V segment lost 9 bases and the J segment 7 bases; nucleotides outside the gene matches: 11. The CDR3 sequence is 13 residues long. CDR3 DNA sequence: TGTGCCAGTAGAAAAGGGGACAGTCTTGGCTACACCTTC. Translated: CASRKGDSLGYTF.

This clonotype was seen many times. The genes are TRBV7-9 and TRBJ1-1; D might be TRBD1 (6 bases). Germline V lookup: CDR1 SEHNR, CDR2 FQNEAQ (reference sequence). The CDR3 has 14 residues. V gave up 3 bases and J gave up 2 bases, with 10 bases separating them. CDR3 coding DNA: TGTGCCAGCAGCTTCTCAGGGGCCAACACTGAAGCTTTCTTT. It specifies CASSFSGANTEAFF.

This clonotype was recorded at least ten times. The rearrangement uses TRBV27 and TRBJ2-5, with TRBD1 identical over 8 bases. After removal of 6 bases from V and 5 bases from J, the junction contained 14 bases not matched to a gene. Looked up from germline, CDR1 is MNHEY and CDR2 is SMNVEV (reference sequence). The CDR3 is made up of 16 amino acids. The CDR3 DNA reads as TGTGCCAGCAGCTCCTCAGAACCGACAGGGGTGGAGACCCAGTACTTC. Translated: CASSSSEPTGVETQYF.

This clonotype came up many times. The V and J genes are TRBV30 and TRBJ2-3; 12 bases line up with TRBD2. Losses at the gene ends were 2 bases for V and 6 bases for J; bases not matched to a gene: 6. The CDR3 spans 15 residues. Germline loops: CDR1 GTSNPN, CDR2 SVGIG (reference sequence). The CDR3 loop is CAWSLRLAGADTQYF. Written as DNA, the CDR3 is TGTGCCTGGAGTTTACGACTAGCGGGAGCTGATACGCAGTATTTT.

There are many counts of this clonotype. This rearrangement joins TRBV3-1 to TRBJ2-7, with 8 positions matching TRBD2. This CDR3 spans 15 amino acids. The V segment lost 1 base and the J segment 1 base; nucleotides outside the gene matches: 3. Looked up from germline, CDR1 is LGHDT and CDR2 is YNNKEL (reference sequence). The CDR3 DNA sequence: TGTGCCAGCAGCCAAGTTGGGACTAGATCCTACGAGCAGTACTTC. Amino acid sequence: CASSQVGTRSYEQYF.

This clonotype was recorded many times. The chain carries TRBV2 and TRBJ1-1, with D possibly TRBD1 on 6 matching bases. Germline V gene data show CDR1 as SNHLY and CDR2 as FYNNEI. The CDR3 has 15 residues. The V end lost 5 bases, the J end lost 0 bases, and 13 bases lay between the germline ends. In DNA form, the CDR3 reads TGTGCCAGCAGTCGGGACAACCTTATGAACACTGAAGCTTTCTTT. Translating gives CASSRDNLMNTEAFF.

A few counts support this clonotype. A much larger clonotype is one base distant, so this may be a read error. The chain recombines TRBV6-1 with TRBJ2-5; D assignment may be TRBD1 or TRBD2 (5 bases each). Germline V gene sequence: CDR1 MNHNS, CDR2 SASEGT. The CDR3 contains 12 residues. The CDR3 DNA sequence: TGTGCCAGCAGTTATGCGTCCGGGACCCAGCACTTC. Translating it yields CASSYASGTQHF.

In this sample, this clonotype turned up a few times. The chain links TRBV29-1 to TRBJ2-7, with 14 bases aligning to TRBD2. CDR3 length: 17 residues. CDR1 SQVTM and CDR2 ANQGSEA come from the germline V gene. Germline trimming cut 6 bases from V and 5 bases from J; bases unmatched to any gene: 15. For the CDR3, the DNA is TGCAGCGTCTCCTACCCCGGGACTAGCGGGAGTGGGCACGAGCAGTACTTC. Protein: CSVSYPGTSGSGHEQYF.

This clonotype was picked up many times. The gene calls are TRBV2 and TRBJ1-2; D possibly corresponds to TRBD1 (6 bases). Trimming removed 6 bases from V and 5 bases from J, with 19 bases in between. CDR3 size: 15 residues. Looked up from germline, CDR1 is SNHLY and CDR2 is FYNNEI. CDR3 DNA sequence: TGTGCCAGCAGGTACACACTCCAGGGGAAATATGGCTACACCTTC. This encodes CASRYTLQGKYGYTF.

This chain joins TRBV11-3 and TRBJ2-1; a possible D gene is TRBD2 (5 bases). Germline V gene sequence: CDR1 SGHNT, CDR2 YENEEA. The length of the CDR3 is 15 residues. Trimming cost V 0 bases and J 9 bases, with 15 bases left between them. In DNA form, the CDR3 reads TGTGCCAGCAGCTTAGAGAGGGTAGGGATGGGTGAGCAGTTCTTC. It yields the protein CASSLERVGMGEQFF.

CDR3 DNA: TGTGCCAGCAGCGCCGGGACAGGGGGGAACACCGGGGAGCTGTTTTTT. Translating it yields CASSAGTGGNTGELFF. The rearrangement uses TRBV7-2 and TRBJ2-2; TRBD1 matches 11 bases. The CDR3 sequence is 16 residues long. V shed 5 bases, J shed 1 base, and the junction held 3 bases outside the gene matches. CDR1 is SGHTA and CDR2 is FQGNSA in the germline V gene. Variable domain in full (rest from reference TRBV7-2 and TRBJ2-2): GAGVSQSPSNKVTEKGKDVELRCDPISGHTALYWYRQSLGQGLEFLIYFQGNSAPDKSGLPSDRFSAERTGGSVSTLTIQRTQQEDSAVYLCASSAGTGGNTGELFFGEGSRLTVL.

The chain links TRBV28 to TRBJ1-5, with D possibly being TRBD1 (6 bases). Germline V CDR1 and CDR2: MDHEN, SYDVKM. Deletions cut 1 base from V and 2 bases from J, with 21 bases between. This CDR3 comprises 19 residues. In DNA, the CDR3 is TGTGCCAGCAGTTTATCCAGGTTGGCAGGGGCAGTGGGCAATCAGCCCCAGCATTTT. It encodes CASSLSRLAGAVGNQPQHF. Full variable domain (remainder filled in from reference TRBV28 and TRBJ1-5): DVKVTQSSRYLVKRTGEKVFLECVQDMDHENMFWYRQDPGLGLRLIYFSYDVKMKEKGDIPEGYSVSREKKERFSLILESASTNQTSMYLCASSLSRLAGAVGNQPQHFGDGTRLSIL.